These 3 T cell receptor beta chains were sequenced from one sample in a study of CD8+ T cells in alopecia areata. Extraction of RNA preceded its reverse transcription into cDNA, which served as the sequencing template. The method was immunoSEQ multiplex PCR; TCRdb's version includes in-frame clones alone and lacks a portion of them. The table includes more than 200,000 clones, approximately 72% detected once. The treatment: oral pan-JAK inhibitor, 5-10 mg twice daily. The source was CD4+ T cells sorted from blood, collected at week 44, from a patient treated with tofacitinib. These receptor sequences come from a human donor with alopecia areata.

The chain couples TRBV29-1 to TRBJ2-1; 7 positions agree with TRBD1. The CDR3 sequence is 14 residues long. J was trimmed by 6 bases and V by 3 bases; bases with no gene match: 8. From germline, CDR1 is SQVTM and CDR2 ANQGSEA. The CDR3 sequence is CSVEILGQSNEQFF. DNA for the CDR3: TGCAGCGTTGAGATACTGGGACAGTCCAATGAGCAGTTCTTC.

This clone was detected once. This sequence joins TRBV5-1 and TRBJ2-7; TRBD1 matches at 9 bases. Germline assignment: CDR1 SGHRS and CDR2 YFSETQ. The length of the CDR3 is 15 residues. Losses at the gene ends were 0 bases for V and 5 bases for J; bases not matched to a gene: 6. CDR3 coding DNA: TGCGCCAGCAGCTTGGAGGGGACAGGGTACGACGAGCAGTACTTC. Translation: CASSLEGTGYDEQYF.

The chain's CDR3 is CASSPRPSGGYNEQFF. As DNA, the CDR3 is TGTGCCAGCAGCCCTCGTCCTAGCGGGGGTTACAATGAGCAGTTCTTC. V is TRBV9 and J is TRBJ2-1; 10 nucleotides line up with TRBD2. Germline loops: CDR1 SGDLS, CDR2 YYNGEE. CDR3 length: 16 residues. V shed 4 bases, J shed 4 bases, and the junction held 8 bases outside the gene matches. The full variable domain, rest sourced from reference TRBV9 and TRBJ2-1, is DSGVTQTPKHLITATGQRVTLRCSPRSGDLSVYWYQQSLDQGLQFLIQYYNGEERAKGNILERFSAQQFPDLHSELNLSSLELGDSALYFCASSPRPSGGYNEQFFGPGTRLTVL.